Below, 8 T cell receptor beta chains from the same sample are listed, as sequenced in a study of blood T cell repertoires in COVID-19. Using immunoSEQ multiplex PCR, the repertoire was profiled, and TCRdb retains in-frame clones only, with some absent. The sample contains 110,000 to 150,000 clones, under 85% of which appear only once. Sequencing was performed on peripheral blood. Every receptor here comes from a human donor in a cohort sampled during active COVID-19.

This CDR3 is CASSETVTATNTEAFF. Here the CDR3 DNA reads TGTGCCAGCAGTGAAACCGTAACAGCTACGAACACTGAAGCTTTCTTT. This chain joins TRBV6-1 and TRBJ1-1; D is undetermined. CDR3 length: 16 residues. The V gene lost 2 bases and the J gene lost 1 base, with 14 bases spanning the gap. Germline-derived CDR1 and CDR2 are MNHNS and SASEGT.

This chain joins TRBV2 and TRBJ2-1; D not certain. The length of the CDR3 is 13 residues. V was trimmed by 3 bases and J by 4 bases, leaving 7 bases between them. Per germline, CDR1 SNHLY and CDR2 FYNNEI. The CDR3 DNA reads as TGTGCCAGCAGTGAGAGTATGTACAATGAGCAGTTCTTC. Residues: CASSESMYNEQFF.

This chain joins TRBV4-1 and TRBJ2-7; TRBD2 aligns across 7 bases. CDR3 length: 18 amino acids. Germline loops: CDR1 MGHRA, CDR2 YSYEKL. V lost 0 bases to trimming and J lost 3 bases; unmatched junction nucleotides: 14. The CDR3 DNA reads TGCGCCAGCAGCCAAGAAAAAGGAGCGGGGCCGCTGGTCTACGAGCAGTACTTC. It codes for CASSQEKGAGPLVYEQYF.

V usage is TRBV6-5 and J usage is TRBJ2-5; D gene unclear. The ends were cut back, 5 bases at V and 1 base at J, with 11 bases in the middle. Germline CDR1 reads MNHEY; CDR2 reads SVGAGI. The CDR3 covers 14 residues. CDR3 sequence (DNA): TGTGCCAGCAGTCCCCAAAGCCCCCAAGAGACCCAGTACTTC. Translating gives CASSPQSPQETQYF.

The CDR3, as DNA: TGTGCCAGCAGCCCCTCGACAGGGAAAGCTGCTTCACCCCTCCACTTT. Its translation: CASSPSTGKAASPLHF. V and J are TRBV7-6 and TRBJ1-6, with 7 bases aligning to TRBD1. Germline values: CDR1 SGHVS, CDR2 FNYEAQ. Losses at the gene ends were 5 bases for V and 9 bases for J; bases not matched to a gene: 13. The CDR3 is 16 residues long.

This chain links TRBV6-1 with TRBJ1-5; 7 nucleotides agree with TRBD1. The germline gives CDR1 MNHNS, CDR2 SASEGT. J lost 1 base, V lost 2 bases, and 5 bases had no gene match. The CDR3 has 16 amino acids. CDR3 DNA sequence: TGTGCCAGCAGTGAATACGGCAGGGGGAGCAATCAGCCCCAGCATTTT. Translated, it gives CASSEYGRGSNQPQHF.

V usage is TRBV5-4 and J usage is TRBJ2-7; D gene ambiguous. Looked up from germline, CDR1 is SGHNT and CDR2 is YYREEE (reference sequence). V was trimmed by 0 bases and J by 2 bases, leaving 9 bases between them. The CDR3 runs 14 residues. The CDR3, as DNA: TGTGCCAGCAGCTTGGGGGCAGCTACCTACGAGCAGTACTTC. It is translated as CASSLGAATYEQYF. Based on the CDR3 plus reference TRBV5-4 and TRBJ2-7, the full variable domain is ETGVTQSPTHLIKTRGQQVTLRCSSQSGHNTVSWYQQALGQGPQFIFQYYREEENGRGNFPPRFSGLQFPNYSSELNVNALELDDSALYLCASSLGAATYEQYFGPGTRLTVT.

The gene calls are TRBV7-8 and TRBJ2-7, with a possible D match to TRBD2 (6 bases). Germline V gene lookup returns CDR1 SGHVS and CDR2 FQNEAQ. The V end lost 4 bases, the J end lost 3 bases, and 13 bases lay between the germline ends. The CDR3 is 14 amino acids. DNA of the CDR3: TGTGCCAGCAGCTCTGACGGGACTTTCTACGAGCAGTACTTC. Protein sequence: CASSSDGTFYEQYF.